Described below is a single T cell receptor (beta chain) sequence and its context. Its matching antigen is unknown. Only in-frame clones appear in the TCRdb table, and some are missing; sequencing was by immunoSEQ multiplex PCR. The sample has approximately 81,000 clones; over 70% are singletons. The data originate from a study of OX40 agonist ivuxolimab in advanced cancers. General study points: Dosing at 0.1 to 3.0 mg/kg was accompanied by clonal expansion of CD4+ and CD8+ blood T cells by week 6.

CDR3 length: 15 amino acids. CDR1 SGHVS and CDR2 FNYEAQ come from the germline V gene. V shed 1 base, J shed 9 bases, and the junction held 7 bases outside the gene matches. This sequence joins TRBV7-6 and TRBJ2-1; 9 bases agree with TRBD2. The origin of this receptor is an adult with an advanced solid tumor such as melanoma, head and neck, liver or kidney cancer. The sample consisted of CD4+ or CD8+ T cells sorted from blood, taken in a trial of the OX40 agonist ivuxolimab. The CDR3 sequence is CASSLVAGGLGEQFF. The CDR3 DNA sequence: TGTGCCAGCAGCTTAGTGGCGGGGGGGCTTGGTGAGCAGTTCTTC. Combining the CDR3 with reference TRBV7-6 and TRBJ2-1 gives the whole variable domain GAGVSQSPRYKVTKRGQDVALRCDPISGHVSLYWYRQALGQGPEFLTYFNYEAQQDKSGLPNDRFSAERPEGSISTLTIQRTEQRDSAMYRCASSLVAGGLGEQFFGPGTRLTVL.